This T cell receptor (beta chain) was identified in a study of cytomegalovirus exposure and HLA in healthy donors. On the study more broadly: The early release's HLA-typed donors yielded about 85 million unique TCRs. Study-level results: V- and J-gene trimming of TCR beta was linked (in a later analysis) to a missense DCLRE1C variant. Rarity held for most TCR sequences, but there were some public TCRs that occurred in many donors. As immune exposure information, only CMV serostatus was available.

Germline CDR1 and CDR2: GTSNPN and SVGIG (reference sequence). This CDR3 is 15 amino acids long. The ends lost 3 bases at V and 6 bases at J; junction bases unmatched: 10. The PCR used 60 Vbeta and 13 Jbeta primers. Repertoires were generated with immunoSEQ multiplex PCR, while TCRdb's copy carries only in-frame clones and drops some. Seen here are 110,000 or so clones, about 16% observed once, and the top ten hold around 0.9%. Notes on this clone: The antigen is not known.

The sample consisted of PBMCs. This chain joins TRBV30 and TRBJ2-1, with TRBD2 matching over 8 bases. The source is a female donor in good health and CMV-seronegative. The CDR3 region is CAWRGGTRTSNEQFF. CDR3 nucleotides: TGTGCCTGGAGAGGGGGGACTAGAACAAGCAATGAGCAGTTCTTC.